The 25 T cell receptor beta chains listed next were all sequenced from one sample in a study of Graves' ophthalmopathy and Graves' hyperthyroidism. As the template, RNA transcripts were used to amplify TCR beta CDR3 regions. RT-PCR in the first round used HTBI primers; a second-round multiplex PCR followed. From the multiplex PCR reads, TCRdb called clonotypes with MiXCR, one entry per CDR3 protein. The profile shows about 410,000 distinct CDR3 sequences, about 16% of them singletons. The specimen sequenced was peripheral blood. The receptors here all came from a young woman with Graves' ophthalmopathy.

This clonotype was seen ten or more times. This rearrangement joins TRBV7-2 to TRBJ2-5; TRBD1 agrees at 9 bases. CDR3 length equals 12 residues. The V and J ends lost 5 bases and 7 bases, in that order; junction bases with no gene match: 2. Germline CDR1 is SGHTA and CDR2 is FQGNSA. The chain's CDR3 is CASSRDRVTQYF. Written as DNA, the CDR3 is TGTGCCAGCAGCCGGGACAGGGTGACCCAGTACTTC.

Ten or more counts support this clonotype. The chain is built from TRBV9 and TRBJ1-1; TRBD1 aligns across 7 bases. The germline CDR1 and CDR2 sequences are SGDLS and YYNGEE. V gave up 3 bases and J gave up 3 bases; unmatched junction bases: 8. The CDR3 covers 15 residues. The CDR3 region has the DNA TGTGCCAGCAGCGCAGTATTAGGGGGCTACACTGAAGCTTTCTTT. Amino acids: CASSAVLGGYTEAFF. Full variable domain (outside the CDR3, taken from reference TRBV9 and TRBJ1-1): DSGVTQTPKHLITATGQRVTLRCSPRSGDLSVYWYQQSLDQGLQFLIQYYNGEERAKGNILERFSAQQFPDLHSELNLSSLELGDSALYFCASSAVLGGYTEAFFGQGTRLTVV.

The sample holds many counts of this clonotype. The chain carries TRBV12-3 or TRBV12-4 and TRBJ2-2, with unresolved D. This CDR3 comprises 13 residues. V was cut by 5 bases and J by 4 bases, with 8 bases left in between. CDR3 sequence: CASSPPLTGELFF. CDR3 DNA sequence: TGTGCCAGCAGTCCCCCCCTCACCGGGGAGCTGTTTTTT.

This clonotype was detected ten times or more. The genes are TRBV5-1 and TRBJ1-1; D ambiguous. In germline, CDR1 is SGHRS, CDR2 YFSETQ. CDR3 size: 14 residues. Between the trimmed V and J ends, which lost 1 base and 7 bases, there was a span of 14 bases. This chain's CDR3 is CASSLYRQTSEAFF. CDR3 sequence (DNA): TGCGCCAGCAGCTTGTACCGGCAAACAAGTGAAGCTTTCTTT.

This clonotype has a count of ten or more. The chain uses TRBV7-9 and TRBJ2-7; TRBD1 matches at 8 bases. V was clipped by 5 bases and J by 1 base; unmatched bases: 7. CDR3 length equals 15 residues. Germline CDR1 is SEHNR and CDR2 is FQNEAQ (reference sequence). CDR3: CASSPRDRPSYEQYF. The CDR3 bases are TGTGCCAGCAGCCCCCGGGACAGGCCATCCTACGAGCAGTACTTC.

This clonotype has a count of ten or more. This sequence joins TRBV12-3 or TRBV12-4 and TRBJ2-7, with a possible D match to TRBD1 (6 bases). CDR3 length: 14 amino acids. V was cut by 6 bases and J by 1 base, with 13 bases left in between. CDR3 in DNA: TGTGCCAGCAGCCAGGGGTTTATTTCCTACGAGCAGTACTTC. Translated, it gives CASSQGFISYEQYF.

This clonotype was detected ten times or more. The chain couples TRBV9 to TRBJ2-7; D gene uncertain. The CDR3 has 14 amino acids. The germline V gene has CDR1 SGDLS and CDR2 YYNGEE. Trimming shortened V by 6 bases and J by 2 bases, and 15 bases separated the two germline ends. CDR3 sequence reads: CASTPPGKAYEQYF. Here the CDR3 DNA reads TGTGCCAGCACTCCCCCGGGCAAGGCCTACGAGCAGTACTTC.

The chain combines TRBV6-1 with TRBJ2-7; 8 bases agree with TRBD2. In germline, CDR1 is MNHNS, CDR2 SASEGT. V was clipped by 8 bases and J by 5 bases; unmatched bases: 11. The CDR3 has 14 amino acids. CDR3 DNA sequence: TGTGCCAGCGCTCTTGGTAGCGGGACCCACGAGCAGTACTTC. Its translation: CASALGSGTHEQYF.

This rearrangement joins TRBV11-2 to TRBJ2-7; the D gene is possibly TRBD1 (7 bases). The germline V and J ends were trimmed by 3 bases and 4 bases, with 13 bases remaining between them. CDR3 length equals 14 residues. Per germline, CDR1 SGHAT and CDR2 FQNNGV. The CDR3 nucleotides are TGTGCCAGCAGCTTTGGAGGGGGCTTATACGAGCAGTACTTC. Its protein is CASSFGGGLYEQYF.

This clonotype was detected ten times or more. The chain is built from TRBV5-1 and TRBJ2-5; D possibly matches TRBD1 or TRBD2 (5 bases each). CDR1 and CDR2 from the germline V gene are SGHRS and YFSETQ. The CDR3 totals 17 residues. V was clipped by 4 bases and J by 5 bases, with 24 bases between them. The CDR3 region is CASSPDSARAGGETQYF. The CDR3 coding sequence is TGCGCCAGCAGCCCGGACTCGGCCAGGGCAGGTGGGGAGACCCAGTACTTC.

In the case of this clonotype: One base away lies a much larger clone, so this may be a sequencing read error. The genes are TRBV4-1 and TRBJ1-2; 9 bases match TRBD1. This CDR3 has 16 amino acids. V shed 2 bases and J 4 bases; nucleotides not matched to a gene: 8. Germline lookup yields CDR1 MGHRA and CDR2 YSYEKL. CDR3 bases: TGCGCCAGCAGCCAAACCGTACAGGGGGCAGCCTATGGCTACACCTTC. This encodes CASSQTVQGAAYGYTF.

This clonotype has only a few counts. This chain joins TRBV12-5 and TRBJ1-1; 7 bases line up with TRBD1. Germline V gene data show CDR1 as LGHNT and CDR2 as FRNRAP. The CDR3 runs 11 residues. Trimming cost V 9 bases and J 6 bases; bases outside gene matches: 4. The CDR3 loop reads CASEGGSEAFF. CDR3 bases: TGTGCTAGCGAAGGGGGCTCTGAAGCTTTCTTT.

The chain has TRBV5-1 and TRBJ1-1; the match to TRBD1 covers 8 bases. This CDR3 is built from 15 residues. V dropped 0 bases and J dropped 4; count of bases not matched to a gene: 5. CDR1 SGHRS and CDR2 YFSETQ come from the germline V gene. CDR3 protein: CASSLDGQGFTEAFF. The DNA for the CDR3 is TGCGCCAGCAGCTTGGATGGACAGGGCTTCACTGAAGCTTTCTTT.

The V gene is TRBV6-1, the J gene TRBJ2-7; D not certain. V lost 7 bases and J 1 base, leaving 14 bases between the germline ends. The CDR3 length is 14 residues. Germline CDR1 MNHNS, CDR2 SASEGT. CDR3 protein: CASMSGIGSYEQYF. The CDR3 nucleotides read TGTGCCAGCATGTCTGGAATTGGATCCTACGAGCAGTACTTC.

This clonotype was recorded many times. The V call is TRBV6-2 or TRBV6-3, the J call TRBJ2-7; 8 bases are shared with TRBD1. The CDR3 is 15 residues long. Germline values: CDR1 MNHEY, CDR2 SVGEGT. With 4 bases clipped from V and 3 bases from J, the junction kept 8 bases outside the gene matches. The chain's CDR3 is CASSSPQGAGYEQYF. DNA of the CDR3: TGTGCCAGCAGTTCGCCCCAGGGGGCAGGCTACGAGCAGTACTTC.

In this sample, this clonotype turned up many times. The chain employs TRBV27 and TRBJ2-7; D is unresolved. Germline CDR1 is MNHEY and CDR2 is SMNVEV (reference sequence). The CDR3 spans 15 residues. The ends were cut back, 1 base at V and 4 bases at J, with 14 bases in the middle. CDR3 in DNA: TGTGCCAGCAGTTTATTTCGACGGAGAGATTACGAGCAGTACTTC. Its translation: CASSLFRRRDYEQYF.

This clonotype appeared many times. The genes are TRBV28 and TRBJ1-6; D possibly corresponds to TRBD1 (5 bases). The CDR3 spans 15 residues. CDR1 is MDHEN, CDR2 SYDVKM, per germline. Between the trimmed V and J ends, which lost 3 bases and 5 bases, there was a span of 11 bases. CDR3 protein: CASSFGTVNNSPLHF. The CDR3 DNA is TGTGCCAGCAGTTTCGGGACTGTAAATAATTCACCCCTCCACTTT.

In this sample, this clonotype turned up many times. The chain recombines TRBV20-1 with TRBJ2-7, with 10 nucleotides matching TRBD2. This CDR3 region has 16 residues. J lost 6 bases, V lost 5 bases, and 16 bases had no gene match. The germline gives CDR1 DFQATT, CDR2 SNEGSKA (reference sequence). CDR3 coding DNA: TGCAGTGCTTCAACGTTCGGGCTAGCGGGAGTTAGCGAGCAGTACTTC. As protein: CSASTFGLAGVSEQYF.

This clonotype was counted many times. The chain uses TRBV18 and TRBJ2-7; TRBD1 aligns across 7 bases. The germline V gene encodes CDR1 KGHSH and CDR2 LQKENI. The CDR3 is 15 residues long. With V trimmed by 3 bases and J by 6 bases, 11 bases remained unmatched. The CDR3 region has the DNA TGTGCCAGCTCACCTCGACAGGGATTCATGAGCGAGCAGTACTTC. This encodes CASSPRQGFMSEQYF.

Only a few counts were recorded for this clonotype. J is TRBJ2-7 and V is TRBV19; 9 positions agree with TRBD2. V trimming: 2 bases; J trimming: 3 bases; junction bases outside the gene matches: 2. Germline V gene data show CDR1 as LNHDA and CDR2 as SQIVND (reference sequence). The CDR3 covers 14 residues. The CDR3 loop reads CASSISGGNYEQYF. CDR3 bases: TGTGCCAGTAGTATAAGCGGGGGGAACTACGAGCAGTACTTC.

At least ten counts were recorded for this clonotype. The chain couples TRBV19 to TRBJ1-1; D is uncertain. The CDR3 contains 14 residues. V was trimmed by 8 bases and J by 0 bases, leaving 13 bases between them. Germline assignment: CDR1 LNHDA and CDR2 SQIVND (reference sequence). CDR3: CASPPGSMNTEAFF. The CDR3 DNA reads TGTGCCAGTCCACCCGGAAGCATGAACACTGAAGCTTTCTTT.

This chain uses TRBV6-1 with TRBJ1-5; possible D gene TRBD1, 5 bases. The CDR3 has 14 residues. CDR1 MNHNS and CDR2 SASEGT come from the germline V gene. V was cut by 7 bases and J by 1 base, with 11 bases left in between. This CDR3 is CASIPDTSNQPQHF. DNA for the CDR3: TGTGCCAGCATCCCGGACACCAGCAATCAGCCCCAGCATTTT.

This clonotype has ten or more counts. The chain recombines TRBV6-2 or TRBV6-3 with TRBJ1-5; D may be TRBD1 (5 bases). Deletions cut 6 bases from V and 0 bases from J, with 15 bases between. The CDR3 is 16 amino acids. Per germline, CDR1 MNHEY and CDR2 SVGEGT. CDR3 protein: CASSPGGSGSNQPQHF. The DNA for the CDR3 is TGTGCCAGCAGCCCCGGGGGTTCGGGTAGCAATCAGCCCCAGCATTTT.

This clonotype was seen a handful of times. V gene TRBV6-2 or TRBV6-3 combines with J gene TRBJ2-7; 7 nucleotides agree with TRBD1. The CDR3 totals 15 residues. Germline V gene data show CDR1 as MNHEY and CDR2 as SVGEGT. With V trimmed by 8 bases and J by 1 base, 11 bases remained unmatched. CDR3 in amino acids: CASRSPDRTSYEQYF. Written as DNA, the CDR3 is TGTGCCAGCCGAAGTCCGGACAGGACATCCTACGAGCAGTACTTC.

This clonotype was observed many times. The chain employs TRBV19 and TRBJ2-5; possibly TRBD2 for D (6 bases). The V end lost 8 bases, the J end lost 5 bases, and 12 bases lay between the germline ends. This CDR3 is built from 12 residues. Germline V gene lookup returns CDR1 LNHDA and CDR2 SQIVND (reference sequence). The CDR3 nucleotides are TGTGCCAGTGCGACCCGGGGGGAGACCCAGTACTTC. Protein sequence: CASATRGETQYF.